Below, 29 T cell receptor beta chains from the same sample are listed, as sequenced in a study of T cell responses to AZD1222 COVID-19 vaccine. Libraries were prepared by immunoSEQ multiplex PCR; TCRdb keeps only in-frame clonotypes and omits some of them. Of some 120,000 clones in the sample, 93% were seen once. Source: peripheral blood, taken on day 0 of AZD1222 vaccination. These receptor sequences come from an adult in good health.

The gene calls are TRBV29-1 and TRBJ2-1, with D possibly TRBD2 on 7 matching bases. Germline V lookup: CDR1 SQVTM, CDR2 ANQGSEA. The CDR3 totals 11 residues. CDR3 nucleotide sequence: TGCAGTGGGAGGGGGGCAGATGAGCAGTTCTTC. Translated: CSGRGADEQFF.

This sequence joins TRBV6-6 and TRBJ2-7, with 7 positions matching TRBD2. This CDR3 has 16 residues. Unmatched junction bases numbered 11, after V lost 5 bases and J lost 1 base. Germline CDR1 MNHNY, CDR2 SVGAGI (reference sequence). The CDR3 sequence is CASSQGRLAGSYEQYF. The CDR3 coding sequence is TGTGCCAGCAGTCAAGGAAGACTAGCTGGGTCCTACGAGCAGTACTTC.

Written as DNA, the CDR3 is TGTGCCAGCAGCCAAGATCCTAACGGGGGGGACACTGAAGCTTTCTTT. This encodes CASSQDPNGGDTEAFF. The V gene is TRBV4-2, the J gene TRBJ1-1; a possible D gene is TRBD1 (5 bases). Trimming pared 0 bases from V and 3 bases from J, leaving 14 bases between. This CDR3 contains 16 residues. CDR1 and CDR2 (germline): LGHNA, YNFKEQ.

V is TRBV5-4 and J is TRBJ2-3, with 11 bases fitting TRBD2. V gave up 4 bases and J gave up 7 bases; unmatched junction bases: 8. CDR1 and CDR2 (germline): SGHNT, YYREEE (reference sequence). This CDR3 has 15 amino acids. Here the CDR3 DNA reads TGTGCCAGCAGCCCTATAGCGGGGGGGCGGAATACGCAGTATTTT. It is translated as CASSPIAGGRNTQYF.

This sequence joins TRBV29-1 and TRBJ1-1; D is uncertain. The germline V and J ends were trimmed by 6 bases and 1 base, with 9 bases remaining between them. The CDR3 has 12 residues. From germline, CDR1 is SQVTM and CDR2 ANQGSEA. The CDR3 region is CSVFGGNTEAFF. CDR3 DNA sequence: TGCAGCGTATTCGGAGGGAACACTGAAGCTTTCTTT. Variable domain in full (rest from reference TRBV29-1 and TRBJ1-1): SAVISQKPSRDICQRGTSLTIQCQVDSQVTMMFWYRQQPGQSLTLIATANQGSEATYESGFVIDKFPISRPNLTFSTLTVSNMSPEDSSIYLCSVFGGNTEAFFGQGTRLTVV.

V usage is TRBV10-3 and J usage is TRBJ1-1, with D perhaps TRBD1 (5 bases). Trimming took off 6 bases at V and 4 bases at J, with 15 bases between the two ends. Germline V CDR1 and CDR2: ENHRY, SYGVKD. The CDR3 covers 14 residues. The CDR3 reads CAIRTREGGTEAFF. The CDR3 DNA follows: TGTGCCATCAGAACCAGGGAGGGTGGCACTGAAGCTTTCTTT.

The chain carries TRBV6-2 or TRBV6-3 and TRBJ1-1; tentatively, D is TRBD1 (5 bases). The CDR3 contains 15 residues. Trimming removed 6 bases from V and 0 bases from J, with 14 bases in between. CDR1 is MNHEY and CDR2 is SVGEGT in the germline V gene. CDR3 DNA: TGTGCCAGCAGCCTCCCCCCGGGGGTGAACACTGAAGCTTTCTTT. Protein product: CASSLPPGVNTEAFF.

The chain has TRBV6-6 and TRBJ1-1; D gene uncertain. Trimming left V 8 bases short and J 1 base short, with 2 bases between. CDR1 is MNHNY and CDR2 is SVGAGI in the germline V gene (reference sequence). The CDR3 has 10 residues. CDR3 DNA sequence: TGTGCCAGCTGGAACACTGAAGCTTTCTTT. Translation gives CASWNTEAFF.

This rearrangement joins TRBV19 to TRBJ1-2; D might be TRBD1 (6 bases). CDR3 size: 13 residues. Germline V gives CDR1 LNHDA, CDR2 SQIVND (reference sequence). The V end was cut by 4 bases, the J end by 6 bases, with 12 bases between. CDR3: CASSRGQGNGYTF. As DNA, the CDR3 is TGTGCCAGTAGTAGGGGGCAGGGGAATGGCTACACCTTC.

V gene TRBV5-8 combines with J gene TRBJ1-1; no reliable D call. CDR1 is SGHTS and CDR2 is YDEGEE in the germline V gene. The CDR3 loop spans 14 amino acids. V shed 1 base and J shed 1 base, with 8 bases lying between them. CDR3 in DNA: TGTGCCAGCAGCTTGCTTACAGAGAACACTGAAGCTTTCTTT. It encodes CASSLLTENTEAFF.

V is TRBV7-8 and J is TRBJ1-1; maybe TRBD1 (6 bases). The CDR3 totals 16 residues. Between the trimmed V and J ends, which lost 6 bases and 4 bases, there was a span of 21 bases. Germline CDR1 SGHVS, CDR2 FQNEAQ. The CDR3 sequence is CASSGPGGRILTEAFF. CDR3 in DNA: TGTGCCAGCAGTGGACCGGGGGGGCGCATTCTCACTGAAGCTTTCTTT.

This sequence joins TRBV15 and TRBJ1-6, with D maybe TRBD1 (5 bases). Germline V gene lookup returns CDR1 LNHNV and CDR2 YYDKDF (reference sequence). Trimming shortened V by 4 bases and J by 1 base, and 8 bases separated the two germline ends. The CDR3 consists of 15 residues. CDR3 nucleotide sequence: TGTGCCACCAGCATTGACAGTTCCTATAATTCACCCCTCCACTTT. Protein sequence: CATSIDSSYNSPLHF.

In DNA, the CDR3 is TGTGCCAGCTCACCATTGACAGATCAGCCCCAGCATTTT. Translated: CASSPLTDQPQHF. The chain combines TRBV18 with TRBJ1-5; D possibly corresponds to TRBD1 (5 bases). The CDR3 sequence is 13 residues long. Germline V gene sequence: CDR1 KGHSH, CDR2 LQKENI. V lost 2 bases and J lost 5, with 7 bases in between. Full variable domain (remainder filled in from reference TRBV18 and TRBJ1-5): NAGVMQNPRHLVRRRGQEARLRCSPMKGHSHVYWYRQLPEEGLKFMVYLQKENIIDESGMPKERFSAEFPKEGPSILRIQQVVRGDSAAYFCASSPLTDQPQHFGDGTRLSIL.

This rearrangement joins TRBV10-2 to TRBJ1-5; 8 bases map to TRBD1. This CDR3 is 16 amino acids long. The V and J ends lost 5 bases and 1 base, in that order; junction bases with no gene match: 7. Germline lookup yields CDR1 WSHSY and CDR2 SAAADI. The CDR3 DNA follows: TGCGCCAGCAGTCGGGCAGGGGGCGCGAGCAATCAGCCCCAGCATTTT. Its translation is CASSRAGGASNQPQHF.

The sample holds one count of this clone. This rearrangement joins TRBV28 to TRBJ2-3; D gene ambiguous. The length of the CDR3 is 13 residues. The V end was cut by 7 bases, the J end by 1 base, with 9 bases between. Germline CDR1 MDHEN, CDR2 SYDVKM. CDR3 protein: CASTSLGTDTQYF. CDR3 in DNA: TGTGCCAGCACCTCCCTTGGCACAGATACGCAGTATTTT.

The count of this clone is one. V and J are TRBV19 and TRBJ1-5, with TRBD1 identical over 7 bases. Germline loops: CDR1 LNHDA, CDR2 SQIVND (reference sequence). The length of the CDR3 is 17 residues. V trimming: 4 bases; J trimming: 0 bases; junction bases outside the gene matches: 9. In nucleotides, the CDR3 is TGTGCCAGTAGTACGACAGGGAATACCTATAGCAATCAGCCCCAGCATTTT. The encoded protein is CASSTTGNTYSNQPQHF.

The gene calls are TRBV11-3 and TRBJ2-3; D is unresolved. CDR1 is SGHNT and CDR2 is YENEEA in the germline V gene. V was trimmed by 0 bases and J by 1 base, leaving 5 bases between them. The CDR3 runs 14 residues. The CDR3 DNA sequence: TGTGCCAGCAGCTTAGATCCCCGCACAGATACGCAGTATTTT. This sequence encodes CASSLDPRTDTQYF.

The chain joins TRBV19 to TRBJ1-5; D ambiguous. Trimming took off 2 bases at V and 0 bases at J, with 5 bases between the two ends. This CDR3 has 14 amino acids. Per the germline V gene, CDR1 is LNHDA and CDR2 is SQIVND (reference sequence). The CDR3 DNA follows: TGTGCCAGTAGTATACGGACTAGCAATCAGCCCCAGCATTTT. Amino acid sequence: CASSIRTSNQPQHF.

This chain connects TRBV19 to TRBJ1-4, with D unresolved. V shed 7 bases and J shed 8 bases, with 14 bases lying between them. Looked up from germline, CDR1 is LNHDA and CDR2 is SQIVND (reference sequence). The CDR3 has 13 residues. The CDR3 loop reads CASISSDGEKLFF. The CDR3 DNA reads as TGTGCCAGTATCTCATCGGACGGGGAAAAACTGTTTTTT.

The V call is TRBV24-1, the J call TRBJ2-1; 14 nucleotides match TRBD2. J gave up 7 bases and V 4 bases, and 5 bases lay outside the gene matches. Germline V lookup: CDR1 KGHDR, CDR2 SFDVKD. The CDR3 consists of 16 residues. The CDR3 coding sequence is TGTGCCACCAGTGACACCGGGACTAGCGGGGGAAATGAGCAGTTCTTC. Its protein is CATSDTGTSGGNEQFF.

The chain links TRBV10-2 to TRBJ2-7, with D possibly matching TRBD1 (5 bases). CDR3 length: 14 amino acids. Trimming pared 2 bases from V and 2 bases from J, leaving 10 bases between. The germline V gene has CDR1 WSHSY and CDR2 SAAADI. The CDR3 DNA is TGCGCCAGCAGTGAGGGGGCTTTACCCTACGAGCAGTACTTC. It yields the protein CASSEGALPYEQYF.

The rearrangement links TRBV9 to TRBJ1-6; TRBD1 matches at 7 bases. CDR1 is SGDLS, CDR2 YYNGEE, per germline. Trimming removed 3 bases from V and 10 bases from J; junction bases left unmatched: 10. There are 15 residues in the CDR3. The CDR3 is CASSANRQGDSPLHF. The CDR3 coding sequence is TGTGCCAGCAGCGCGAACAGACAGGGCGACTCACCCCTCCACTTT.

The genes are TRBV7-9 and TRBJ2-7; D may be TRBD1 (5 bases). This CDR3 has 14 amino acids. CDR1 and CDR2 (germline): SEHNR, FQNEAQ (reference sequence). Trimming removed 0 bases from V and 5 bases from J, with 11 bases in between. The CDR3 reads CASSLAAGPNEQYF. CDR3 in DNA: TGTGCCAGCAGCTTAGCGGCAGGGCCCAACGAGCAGTACTTC.

This clone was seen a single time. V gene TRBV2 combines with J gene TRBJ2-2; the D gene is possibly TRBD1 (5 bases). Per germline, CDR1 SNHLY and CDR2 FYNNEI. CDR3 size: 12 residues. V was clipped by 4 bases and J by 6 bases, with 6 bases between them. As DNA, the CDR3 is TGTGCCAGCAGTGGCAGGGCCGGGGAGCTGTTTTTT. Translating gives CASSGRAGELFF.

CDR3 protein: CASSTGNEQFF. In nucleotides, the CDR3 is TGTGCCAGCAGCACGGGCAATGAGCAGTTCTTC. J is TRBJ2-1 and V is TRBV13; the D is unclear. V lost 5 bases and J 6 bases, leaving 5 bases between the germline ends. Germline CDR1 reads PRHDT; CDR2 reads FYEKMQ (reference sequence). The CDR3 consists of 11 residues. Variable domain in full (rest from reference TRBV13 and TRBJ2-1): AAGVIQSPRHLIKEKRETATLKCYPIPRHDTVYWYQQGPGQDPQFLISFYEKMQSDKGSIPDRFSAQQFSDYHSELNMSSLELGDSALYFCASSTGNEQFFGPGTRLTVL.

The CDR3 here is CASSLTGSGTEAFF. The CDR3, as DNA: TGCGCCAGCAGCTTGACAGGGTCGGGGACTGAAGCTTTCTTT. This chain uses TRBV5-1 with TRBJ1-1; TRBD1 might be the D (6 bases). The CDR3 sequence is 14 residues long. V dropped 1 base and J dropped 5 bases, with 12 bases sitting between them. Germline CDR1 is SGHRS and CDR2 is YFSETQ.

The gene calls are TRBV9 and TRBJ1-4, with D uncertain. Deletions cut 3 bases from V and 0 bases from J, with 6 bases between. The CDR3 has 14 residues. Germline CDR1 is SGDLS and CDR2 is YYNGEE. CDR3 sequence reads: CASSDNATNEKLFF. CDR3 sequence (DNA): TGTGCCAGCAGCGACAACGCAACTAATGAAAAACTGTTTTTT.

The chain employs TRBV6-6 and TRBJ2-5, with D perhaps matching TRBD2 (5 bases). With 8 bases removed from V and 5 bases from J, the gap between germline ends came to 15 bases. In germline, CDR1 is MNHNY, CDR2 SVGAGI (reference sequence). The CDR3 loop spans 13 amino acids. The CDR3 bases are TGTGCCAGCTCGCCTGGGAGTCTTGAGACCCAGTACTTC. This translates into CASSPGSLETQYF.

V gene TRBV5-4 combines with J gene TRBJ1-3, with D perhaps matching TRBD1 (5 bases). CDR3 length: 14 residues. Trimming shortened V by 4 bases and J by 3 bases, and 11 bases separated the two germline ends. Germline CDR1 reads SGHNT; CDR2 reads YYREEE (reference sequence). DNA for the CDR3: TGTGCCAGCAGCCCGGGACGGTATGGAAACACCATATATTTT. Translating it yields CASSPGRYGNTIYF.